What follows describes a single TCR beta chain. The antigen is undetermined. As to treatment: oral pan-JAK inhibitor, 5-10 mg twice daily. The sample belongs to a study of CD8+ T cells in alopecia areata. As for the study in general: Tofacitinib exposure lasted 6 to 18 months, followed by 6 months off drug. The percentage of affected scalp area served as the score of severity for treated patients.

Sequencing relied on a cDNA template that was reverse transcribed from extracted RNA. This table comes from immunoSEQ multiplex PCR, and its TCRdb copy is limited to in-frame clones, with some not included. The sample consists of over 85,000 clones, around 71% of them appearing once. General study results and limits: Normal scalp had lower clonality than lesional scalp, with alopecia totalis/universalis lesions showing this most strongly. Scalp clonality and expanded CD8+ clones among the top 100 showed significant decreases with tofacitinib.

Specimen: CD8+ T cells sorted from blood, collected at week 44, from a patient treated with tofacitinib. This receptor was identified in a human donor with alopecia areata.

CDR3 in amino acids: CASSETPTARQPQHF. The CDR3 DNA sequence: TGTGCCAGCAGTGAAACGCCAACGGCGAGGCAGCCCCAGCATTTT. J is TRBJ1-5 and V is TRBV6-1, with D uncertain. V lost 2 bases, J lost 7 bases, and 15 bases lay in between. The CDR3 is 15 residues long. The V gene's germline CDR1 is MNHNS and CDR2 SASEGT.